What follows are 27 T cell receptor beta chains derived from one specimen sequenced in a study of blood T cell repertoires in COVID-19 (dated by TCRdb to about 2020). Library construction relied on the immunoSEQ multiplex PCR assay. This is the immuneACCESS table as TCRdb keeps it, with only in-frame sequences that have V and J called. A part of the clones is gone; compared with another copy, unresolved V genes explain less than half, and the rest is unexplained. The sample includes roughly 260,000 clones, with roughly 84% observed a single time. Approximately 3.1% of the sample goes to the ten largest clones. Sequenced material: peripheral blood. The receptors were gathered from a woman between 18 and 29 years old with acute or convalescent COVID-19.

The chain carries TRBV3-1 (or the pseudogene TRBV3-2) and TRBJ2-5, with 12 bases that match TRBD1. CDR3 length: 15 amino acids. Trimming cost V 5 bases and J 3 bases; bases outside gene matches: 4. The germline gives CDR1 LGHDT, CDR2 YNNKEL (reference sequence). The CDR3 here is CASSWGQGAEETQYF. CDR3 DNA: TGTGCCAGCAGCTGGGGACAGGGGGCCGAAGAGACCCAGTACTTC.

The genes are TRBV6-2 or TRBV6-3 and TRBJ2-3; TRBD2 agrees at 13 bases. Germline V gene sequence: CDR1 MNHEY, CDR2 SVGEGT. V lost 5 bases, J lost 2 bases, and 10 bases stayed unmatched. The CDR3 covers 18 residues. CDR3 coding DNA: TGTGCCAGCAGTGAGATAGGGACTAGCGGGGACCCCACAGATACGCAGTATTTT. Protein sequence: CASSEIGTSGDPTDTQYF.

Turning to this clone: Because it lacks the conserved phenylalanine or tryptophan at the end, this CDR3 is likely a read error. The DNA is left out, because the CDR3 cannot be placed on it with certainty; the CDR3 is given as TCRdb lists it. This chain uses TRBV10-3 with TRBJ2-7; the D segment call TRBD1 is taken from the table without a DNA check. The CDR3 is 12 amino acids long, termini counted. The germline CDR1 and CDR2 sequences are ENHRY and SYGVKD. The CDR3 region is CAISEHGQVRMI.

This chain joins TRBV7-9 and TRBJ1-3; D ambiguous. V lost 5 bases, J lost 0 bases, and 8 bases lay in between. The CDR3 has 14 residues. Germline-derived CDR1 and CDR2 are SEHNR and FQNEAQ (reference sequence). The CDR3 is CASSPDFSGNTIYF. The DNA for the CDR3 is TGTGCCAGCAGCCCCGACTTCTCTGGAAACACCATATATTTT. Filled out from reference TRBV7-9 and TRBJ1-3, the complete variable domain reads DTGVSQNPRHKITKRGQNVTFRCDPISEHNRLYWYRQTLGQGPEFLTYFQNEAQLEKSRLLSDRFSAERPKGSFSTLEIQRTEQGDSAMYLCASSPDFSGNTIYFGEGSWLTVV.

This chain links TRBV7-9 with TRBJ2-2; a possible D gene is TRBD2 (6 bases). The V gene's germline CDR1 is SEHNR and CDR2 FQNEAQ (reference sequence). The CDR3 has 17 amino acids. The V end was cut by 7 bases, the J end by 1 base, with 19 bases between. CDR3 amino acids: CASTTTLANMNTGELFF. In DNA, the CDR3 is TGTGCCAGCACCACTACACTAGCTAACATGAACACCGGGGAGCTGTTTTTT.

This chain connects TRBV9 to TRBJ1-2, with a weak D call TRBD1 (5 bases). Per germline, CDR1 SGDLS and CDR2 YYNGEE. The CDR3 consists of 15 residues. V dropped 3 bases and J dropped 4 bases, with 16 bases sitting between them. CDR3 in amino acids: CASSAIPDSSYGYTF. CDR3 DNA: TGTGCCAGCAGCGCGATCCCCGACAGCTCCTATGGCTACACCTTC. The whole variable domain, filled in from reference TRBV9 and TRBJ1-2, reads DSGVTQTPKHLITATGQRVTLRCSPRSGDLSVYWYQQSLDQGLQFLIQYYNGEERAKGNILERFSAQQFPDLHSELNLSSLELGDSALYFCASSAIPDSSYGYTFGSGTRLTVV.

The gene calls are TRBV7-2 and TRBJ1-1; 8 bases match TRBD1. The CDR3 sequence is 15 residues long. CDR1 is SGHTA and CDR2 is FQGNSA in the germline V gene. The V gene end was trimmed by 3 bases and the J gene end by 5 bases; junction bases not matched to a gene: 8. In DNA form, the CDR3 reads TGTGCCAGCAGCTTTAAACAGGGGGGGAGTACTGAAGCTTTCTTT. Amino acid sequence: CASSFKQGGSTEAFF.

The rearrangement uses TRBV25-1 and TRBJ2-2; TRBD2 matches 15 bases. Losses at the gene ends were 3 bases for V and 8 bases for J; bases not matched to a gene: 4. Per germline, CDR1 MGHDK and CDR2 SYGVNS. The CDR3 has 16 residues. The DNA for the CDR3 is TGTGCCAGCAGTGATCGCGGGACTAGCGGGAGGGGGGAGCTGTTTTTT. Translating gives CASSDRGTSGRGELFF.

V usage is TRBV19 and J usage is TRBJ1-1; D ambiguous. Germline V CDR1 and CDR2: LNHDA, SQIVND (reference sequence). This CDR3 spans 16 amino acids. Between the trimmed V and J ends, which lost 3 bases and 0 bases, there was a span of 14 bases. CDR3 residues: CASSILGMRMNTEAFF. The CDR3, as DNA: TGTGCCAGTAGTATTCTTGGCATGAGGATGAACACTGAAGCTTTCTTT.

The chain joins TRBV15 to TRBJ2-6; no clear D. The germline gives CDR1 LNHNV, CDR2 YYDKDF (reference sequence). This CDR3 is 17 amino acids long. Trimming removed 0 bases at V and 0 bases at J, with 9 bases between. This CDR3 is CATSREAPRSGANVLTF. DNA of the CDR3: TGTGCCACCAGCAGAGAGGCCCCACGCTCTGGGGCCAACGTCCTGACTTTC.

This sequence joins TRBV19 and TRBJ2-3; D call uncertain. Germline assignment: CDR1 LNHDA and CDR2 SQIVND (reference sequence). Trimming removed 5 bases from V and 2 bases from J, with 20 bases in between. The CDR3 totals 17 residues. CDR3 nucleotides: TGTGCCAGTAGTCCTGCGGTTAGTTTTCGGAACACAGATACGCAGTATTTT. Encoded protein: CASSPAVSFRNTDTQYF.

This chain uses TRBV3-1 (or the pseudogene TRBV3-2) with TRBJ1-2; TRBD1 agrees at 7 bases. The CDR3 is 14 amino acids. CDR1 and CDR2 (germline): LGHDT, YNNKEL (reference sequence). The V segment lost 2 bases and the J segment 8 bases; nucleotides outside the gene matches: 8. CDR3 sequence reads: CASSQTGVWFGYTF. The CDR3 nucleotides are TGTGCCAGCAGCCAAACAGGGGTATGGTTCGGCTACACCTTC.

In DNA, the CDR3 is TGCAGCGTCTCTTCAGGGGAACAGCCCCAGCATTTT. Amino acids: CSVSSGEQPQHF. The J gene is TRBJ1-5, the V gene TRBV29-1; tentatively, D is TRBD1 (6 bases). Trimming cost V 6 bases and J 7 bases, with 13 bases left between them. The CDR3 spans 12 residues. Germline CDR1 reads SQVTM; CDR2 reads ANQGSEA.

The rearrangement links TRBV18 to TRBJ2-7, with a weak D call TRBD1 (6 bases). Germline assignment: CDR1 KGHSH and CDR2 LQKENI. Trimming took off 2 bases at V and 0 bases at J, with 14 bases between the two ends. CDR3 length equals 16 residues. The CDR3 bases are TGTGCCAGCTCACCAGCCCACGACAGGAGCTCCTACGAGCAGTACTTC. This sequence encodes CASSPAHDRSSYEQYF.

The DNA for the CDR3 is TGTGCCAGCATCCCACAGGGGATCGGCAATCAGCCCCAGCATTTT. As protein: CASIPQGIGNQPQHF. The chain has TRBV28 and TRBJ1-5; 7 nucleotides line up with TRBD1. V lost 7 bases and J lost 2; bases outside the gene matches: 8. Germline CDR1 reads MDHEN; CDR2 reads SYDVKM. The CDR3 consists of 15 residues.

The CDR3 sequence: CASSQVRATYTGELFF. The CDR3 DNA sequence: TGTGCCAGCAGCCAAGTCAGGGCTACCTACACCGGGGAGCTGTTTTTT. The chain recombines TRBV3-1 (or the pseudogene TRBV3-2) with TRBJ2-2, with D possibly matching TRBD1 (5 bases). The CDR3 length is 16 residues. Trimming cost V 1 base and J 3 bases, with 12 bases left between them. Germline CDR1 LGHDT, CDR2 YNNKEL (reference sequence).

This chain joins TRBV7-2 and TRBJ2-1, with 9 bases lining up with TRBD1. Germline values: CDR1 SGHTA, CDR2 FQGNSA. The CDR3 spans 15 residues. The trim removed 5 bases at V and 3 bases at J, leaving 5 bases unmatched. CDR3 bases: TGTGCCAGCAGCATAAGACAGGGGGGCTACAATGAGCAGTTCTTC. Its translation is CASSIRQGGYNEQFF.

This clone occurred a few times. V is TRBV7-8 and J is TRBJ1-5; D unresolved. Deletions cut 5 bases from V and 10 bases from J, with 21 bases between. Germline lookup yields CDR1 SGHVS and CDR2 FQNEAQ. The CDR3 extends over 15 amino acids. The CDR3 DNA reads TGTGCCAGCAGCGAATTGGGCTCGGCCGCTTTTCCCCAGCATTTT. It is translated as CASSELGSAAFPQHF.

The chain employs TRBV9 and TRBJ2-7; TRBD2 aligns across 9 bases. CDR3 length: 15 residues. Germline lookup yields CDR1 SGDLS and CDR2 YYNGEE. The J segment lost 3 bases and the V segment lost 3 bases, leaving 7 bases of the junction unmatched. DNA for the CDR3: TGTGCCAGCAGCGGGGGGACTAGCAGTATCTACGAGCAGTACTTC. It codes for CASSGGTSSIYEQYF.

This clone was found a few times. The rearrangement links TRBV28 to TRBJ1-5, with TRBD1 matching over 7 bases. This CDR3 is 16 amino acids long. Looked up from germline, CDR1 is MDHEN and CDR2 is SYDVKM. V trimming: 6 bases; J trimming: 6 bases; junction bases outside the gene matches: 14. The CDR3 here is CASSQLPQGLGQPQHF. In DNA form, the CDR3 reads TGTGCCAGCAGCCAACTACCACAGGGGCTGGGTCAGCCCCAGCATTTT. Variable domain in full (rest from reference TRBV28 and TRBJ1-5): DVKVTQSSRYLVKRTGEKVFLECVQDMDHENMFWYRQDPGLGLRLIYFSYDVKMKEKGDIPEGYSVSREKKERFSLILESASTNQTSMYLCASSQLPQGLGQPQHFGDGTRLSIL.

The chain has TRBV24-1 and TRBJ2-3; 7 nucleotides align to TRBD2. CDR3 length equals 16 residues. The germline CDR1 and CDR2 sequences are KGHDR and SFDVKD. J lost 0 bases, V lost 4 bases, and 6 bases had no gene match. CDR3 protein: CATSEGPSGSTDTQYF. CDR3 coding DNA: TGTGCCACCAGTGAGGGCCCTAGCGGTAGCACAGATACGCAGTATTTT.

The genes are TRBV11-2 and TRBJ2-1; 7 bases line up with TRBD2. J lost 8 bases, V lost 1 base, and 14 bases had no gene match. CDR1 is SGHAT and CDR2 is FQNNGV in the germline V gene. This CDR3 has 17 residues. The chain's CDR3 is CASSLGSSGSGWDEQFF. The CDR3, as DNA: TGTGCCAGCAGCTTAGGGTCTAGCGGAAGTGGCTGGGATGAGCAGTTCTTC. Variable domain in full (rest from reference TRBV11-2 and TRBJ2-1): EAGVAQSPRYKIIEKRQSVAFWCNPISGHATLYWYQQILGQGPKLLIQFQNNGVVDDSQLPKDRFSAERLKGVDSTLKIQPAKLEDSAVYLCASSLGSSGSGWDEQFFGPGTRLTVL.

V and J are TRBV9 and TRBJ2-1; TRBD2 matches 10 bases. Germline values: CDR1 SGDLS, CDR2 YYNGEE. The CDR3 is made up of 16 amino acids. Germline trimming cut 3 bases from V and 5 bases from J; bases unmatched to any gene: 8. The CDR3: CASSALAGVGNNEQFF. For the CDR3, the DNA is TGTGCCAGCAGCGCCCTAGCGGGAGTGGGCAACAATGAGCAGTTCTTC.

The V call is TRBV13, the J call TRBJ2-3; D call uncertain. CDR1 and CDR2 from the germline V gene are PRHDT and FYEKMQ (reference sequence). There are 14 residues in the CDR3. The V gene lost 5 bases and the J gene lost 1 base, with 10 bases spanning the gap. CDR3 sequence (DNA): TGTGCCAGCAGCCCTCCGACTCGCACAGATACGCAGTATTTT. As protein: CASSPPTRTDTQYF.

The J gene is TRBJ2-1, the V gene TRBV4-1, with 7 bases fitting TRBD2. V was clipped by 1 base and J by 9 bases; unmatched bases: 15. CDR1 and CDR2 (germline): MGHRA, YSYEKL. The CDR3 spans 17 residues. The DNA of the CDR3 is TGCGCCAGCAGCCAAGGTGCCGCGGGAGCGGAGTTGGTTGAGCAGTTCTTC. This gives the protein CASSQGAAGAELVEQFF.

The J gene is TRBJ2-1, the V gene TRBV3-1 (or the pseudogene TRBV3-2); TRBD2 is a possible D gene (6 bases). Per the germline V gene, CDR1 is LGHDT and CDR2 is YNNKEL (reference sequence). The CDR3 runs 18 residues. V was shortened by 1 base and J by 3 bases, with 19 bases between the two germline ends. The CDR3 DNA is TGTGCCAGCAGCCAAGCGCCCGTTGAGGGAGGCTACTACAATGAGCAGTTCTTC. Translated: CASSQAPVEGGYYNEQFF.

The J gene is TRBJ2-1, the V gene TRBV6-6; 10 nucleotides line up with TRBD2. The V and J ends lost 8 bases and 8 bases, in that order; junction bases with no gene match: 6. This CDR3 is built from 13 residues. The V gene's germline CDR1 is MNHNY and CDR2 SVGAGI (reference sequence). Here the CDR3 DNA reads TGTGCCAGCGAGGCTAGCGGGAGAGATGAGCAGTTCTTC. The encoded protein is CASEASGRDEQFF.